A selection of T cell receptor beta chains follows, all from one sample in a study of blood T cell repertoires in COVID-19. Profiling relied on immunoSEQ multiplex PCR, and the TCRdb table lists in-frame clones only, not all of them. The sample records about 180,000 clones, 86% being singletons. Material for sequencing was peripheral blood. The receptors shown here come from a man aged 50-60 years with active or convalescent COVID-19. The CDR3 runs from the conserved cysteine through the conserved F or W. The order of the fields is clone size, V gene, J gene, D gene, CDR3 DNA, CDR3 protein. A D gene is named only where the DNA matches it firmly. Clone size is stated in some rows and not others, as once, few, many or a class when expanded.

once	TRBV11-3	TRBJ2-5	TRBD2	TGTGCCAGCAGCTTAGGACGGGAGGGCACCCAGTACTTC	CASSLGREGTQYF
NA	TRBV5-1	TRBJ1-1	NA	TGCGCCAGCAGCTTGGAGTCACAGCCGAACACTGAAGCTTTCTTT	CASSLESQPNTEAFF
NA	TRBV5-1	TRBJ2-5	TRBD2	TGCGCCAGCAGCTTGGATCCTAGCGGGGTCCAAGAGACCCAGTACTTC	CASSLDPSGVQETQYF
NA	TRBV30	TRBJ2-1	TRBD2	TGTGCCTGGAGTGTTCGTGTCGGACTAGCGGGACGGTCCAATGAGCAGTTCTTC	CAWSVRVGLAGRSNEQFF
NA	TRBV27	TRBJ1-2	TRBD1	TGTGCCAGCAGTTTTGGACAGGGAAACTATGGCTACACCTTC	CASSFGQGNYGYTF
NA	TRBV2	TRBJ1-3	TRBD1	TGTGCCAGCAGCCAGACAGGGGTTTCTGGAAACACCATATATTTT	CASSQTGVSGNTIYF
once	TRBV5-1	TRBJ1-3	NA	TGCGCCAGCAGCTTGGACAGGGTTAGCTCGAACACCATATATTTT	CASSLDRVSSNTIYF
NA	TRBV12-3/TRBV12-4	TRBJ2-5	NA	TGTGCCACCATGAGAGGGGGACAAGAGACCCAGTACTTC	CATMRGGQETQYF
NA	TRBV4-2	TRBJ1-4	TRBD1	TGTGCCAGCAGCCAAGGGACAGGGAGTCCTGAAAAACTGTTTTTT	CASSQGTGSPEKLFF
NA	TRBV11-2	TRBJ2-1	TRBD2	TGTGCCAGCAGCTTAGAGGCGGGAGGAAGGAGTGAGCAGTTCTTC	CASSLEAGGRSEQFF
once	TRBV6-5	TRBJ1-2	NA	TGTGCCAGCAGTTCCTTAGACTATGGCTACACCTTC	CASSSLDYGYTF
NA	TRBV9	TRBJ2-1	TRBD2	TGTGCCAGCAGCGCCACCGGGACTAGCGGGGATTGGTATGAGCAGTTCTTC	CASSATGTSGDWYEQFF
NA	TRBV6-2/TRBV6-3	TRBJ1-1	TRBD1	TGTGCCAGCAGCCCCCGACAGGGCCTGAACACTGAAGCTTTCTTT	CASSPRQGLNTEAFF
few	TRBV12-3/TRBV12-4	TRBJ1-1	TRBD1	TGTGCCAGCAGTGAGGACAGGGGCACTGAAGCTTTCTTT	CASSEDRGTEAFF
NA	TRBV6-1	TRBJ1-4	NA	TGTGCCAGCAGTGAGATCGTAGGAGCCACTAATGAAAAACTGTTTTTT	CASSEIVGATNEKLFF
NA	TRBV7-2	TRBJ1-4	NA	TGTGCCAGCAGCGCCCACCTCGGGGAAAAACTGTTTTTT	CASSAHLGEKLFF
once	TRBV2	TRBJ2-7	NA	TGTGCCAGTGCTACAGAGATGCTCTCCTACGAGCAGTACTTC	CASATEMLSYEQYF
NA	TRBV23-1	TRBJ1-3	NA	TGCGCCAGCAGTCTTCCCCGGGTTGGCAGGGGCGGTGGAAACACCATATATTTT	CASSLPRVGRGGGNTIYF
once	TRBV24-1	TRBJ2-3	NA	TGTGCCACCAGGGACACAGGCACAGATACGCAGTATTTT	CATRDTGTDTQYF
NA	TRBV20-1	TRBJ2-1	NA	TGCAGTGTCCGGGGGAGCGGTGAGCAGTTCTTC	CSVRGSGEQFF
NA	TRBV21-1	TRBJ1-3	NA	TGTGCCAGCAGCAAAGCACAGGGGACGAGTGGAAACACCAAATATTTT	CASSKAQGTSGNTKYF
NA	TRBV18	TRBJ1-4	NA	TGTGCCAGCTCACCATCGACAGGCGAGAATGAAAAACTGTTTTTT	CASSPSTGENEKLFF
NA	TRBV3-1/TRBV3-2	TRBJ1-3	NA	TGTGCCACACCCCGGAGGGGATCAGGAAACACCATATATTTT	CATPRRGSGNTIYF
NA	TRBV24-1	TRBJ2-1	NA	TGTGCCACCAGTGACCCCTCTGGGAGTGTTTACAATGAGCAGTTCTTC	CATSDPSGSVYNEQFF
NA	TRBV11-1	TRBJ1-1	TRBD1	TGTGCCAGCAGCCGAATCCCGCGGGACAGCAACACTGAAGCTTTCTTT	CASSRIPRDSNTEAFF
NA	TRBV20-1	TRBJ2-2	NA	TGCAGTGCTAGTGGGGCCACGTCCGCCGGGGAGCTGTTTTTT	CSASGATSAGELFF
NA	TRBV6-5	TRBJ1-3	NA	TGTGCCAGCAGTACCGGTGGAAACACCATATATTTT	CASSTGGNTIYF
NA	TRBV20-1	TRBJ2-3	NA	TGCAGTGCTAGTGCTAGCACAGATACGCAGTATTTT	CSASASTDTQYF
NA	TRBV5-1	TRBJ2-3	TRBD1	TGCGCCAGCAGCGAGGGACAGGGGGAAGATACGCAGTATTTT	CASSEGQGEDTQYF
NA	TRBV2	TRBJ2-7	NA	TGTGCCAGCAGTGAAGTACGAGAGGATTACGAGCAGTACTTC	CASSEVREDYEQYF
NA	TRBV10-3	TRBJ1-2	TRBD1	TGTGCCATCACCACGGGACAGGGGGCCTATGGCTACACCTTC	CAITTGQGAYGYTF
NA	TRBV11-1	TRBJ2-1	TRBD2	TGTGCCAGCATCCCGACTAGCGGGGTTTACAATGAGCAGTTCTTC	CASIPTSGVYNEQFF
NA	TRBV7-8	TRBJ1-4	NA	TGTGCCAGCAGCTTAGAGGCCGGACAGTGGAATGAAAAACTGTTTTTT	CASSLEAGQWNEKLFF
NA	TRBV18	TRBJ1-2	NA	TGTGCCAGCTCACCACCGGCTGTTCCTAACTATGGCTACACCTTC	CASSPPAVPNYGYTF
NA	TRBV15	TRBJ1-1	NA	TGTGCCACCAGCAGAGATCCCAGGGGCGTGGGGACTGAAGCTTTCTTT	CATSRDPRGVGTEAFF
NA	TRBV2	TRBJ1-3	NA	TGTGCCAGCAGTGGAACCAGCTCTGGAAACACCATATATTTT	CASSGTSSGNTIYF
NA	TRBV2	TRBJ2-7	NA	TGTGCCAGCAGTGTCAGGGGGGCCTACGAGCAGTACTTC	CASSVRGAYEQYF
once	TRBV6-5	TRBJ2-7	TRBD2	TGTGCCACCGGACTAGCGGGAGTCGAGCAGTACTTC	CATGLAGVEQYF
NA	TRBV4-3	TRBJ2-2	TRBD2	TGCGCCAGCAGCCAAGTCCGAGGACTAGCGGGGGGAATCACCGGGGAGCTGTTTTTT	CASSQVRGLAGGITGELFF
NA	TRBV6-1	TRBJ1-5	NA	TGTGCCAGCAGTGACAGGGTTAATCAGCCCCAGCATTTT	CASSDRVNQPQHF
NA	TRBV18	TRBJ1-1	NA	TGTGCCAGCTCACCCCTCTATAGATCGACTGAAGCTTTCTTT	CASSPLYRSTEAFF
NA	TRBV19	TRBJ1-1	TRBD1	TGTGCCAGTAGTGTCACTCAGGGGGCTACTGAAGCTTTCTTT	CASSVTQGATEAFF
NA	TRBV4-2	TRBJ1-4	NA	TGTGCCAGCAGCCAAGATTGGGGCAGGTCCAATGAAAAACTGTTTTTT	CASSQDWGRSNEKLFF
NA	TRBV9	TRBJ2-1	NA	TGTGCCAGCAGCGTAGACCAGGGTGGTGAGCAGTTCTTC	CASSVDQGGEQFF
few	TRBV11-3	TRBJ1-1	NA	TGTGCCAGCAGCTTAGATCTGGGGAGCACTGAAGCTTTCTTT	CASSLDLGSTEAFF
NA	TRBV4-3	TRBJ1-1	TRBD1	TGCGCCAGCAGCCGGGACAGGGGGGTAACTGAAGCTTTCTTT	CASSRDRGVTEAFF
NA	TRBV2	TRBJ2-5	TRBD1	TGTGCCAGCAGTGAGCGGACAGGGAGTAGAAAGACCCAGTACTTC	CASSERTGSRKTQYF
few	TRBV4-3	TRBJ2-7	TRBD2	TGCGCCAGCAGCCATACGACTAGCGGGGGGGTCCGCTACGAGCAGTACTTC	CASSHTTSGGVRYEQYF